The entry below describes one T cell receptor beta chain. Germline V gene data show CDR1 as SQVTM and CDR2 as ANQGSEA. Trimming removed 3 bases from V and 4 bases from J, with 9 bases in between. This CDR3 is 12 amino acids long. This record comes from a study of blood T cell repertoires in COVID-19. Study-wide context: Italy, Spain and the United States were the sources of the convalescent and acute COVID-19 samples. PBMCs, B-cell-depleted T cells, or T cells provided the cDNA or gDNA that made up the material.

In the authors' workflow: Nucleated cell counts were estimated from reference gene primer amplification. Measured with immunoSEQ multiplex PCR; TCRdb has only the in-frame clones, and not every one. Clone size and the V and J calls come from that table; the DNA yielded D and trimming. The repertoire holds 270,000 or so clones, with about 91% as singletons. Sequences were obtained from peripheral blood. The rearrangement links TRBV29-1 to TRBJ2-5; a weak D match, TRBD2 (5 bases). This receptor was taken from a woman aged 40 to 55 who had recovered from COVID-19. Here the CDR3 reads CSVDRGVETQYF. For the CDR3, the DNA is TGCAGCGTTGATCGGGGTGTAGAGACCCAGTACTTC.